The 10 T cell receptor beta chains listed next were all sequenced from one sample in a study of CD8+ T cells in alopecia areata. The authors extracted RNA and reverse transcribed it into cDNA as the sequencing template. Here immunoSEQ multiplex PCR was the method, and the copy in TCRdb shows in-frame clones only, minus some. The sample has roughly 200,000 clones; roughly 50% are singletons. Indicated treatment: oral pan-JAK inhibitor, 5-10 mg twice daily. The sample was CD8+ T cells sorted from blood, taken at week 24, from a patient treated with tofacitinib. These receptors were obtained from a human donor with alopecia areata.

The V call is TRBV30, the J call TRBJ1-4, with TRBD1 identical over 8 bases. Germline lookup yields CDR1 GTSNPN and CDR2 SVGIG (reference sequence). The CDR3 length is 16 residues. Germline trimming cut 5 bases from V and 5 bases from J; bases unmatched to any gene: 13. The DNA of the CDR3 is TGTGCCTGGGCCCGAGGACAGGGCAGTAGCAATGAAAAACTGTTTTTT. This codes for CAWARGQGSSNEKLFF. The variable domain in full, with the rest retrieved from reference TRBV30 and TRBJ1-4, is SQTIHQWPATLVQPVGSPLSLECTVEGTSNPNLYWYRQAAGRGLQLLFYSVGIGQISSEVPQNLSASRPQDRQFILSSKKLLLSDSGFYLCAWARGQGSSNEKLFFGSGTQLSVL.

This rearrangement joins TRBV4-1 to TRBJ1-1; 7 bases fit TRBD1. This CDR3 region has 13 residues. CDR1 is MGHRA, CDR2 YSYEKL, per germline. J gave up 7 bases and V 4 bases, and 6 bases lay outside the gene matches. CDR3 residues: CASSRQTGREAFF. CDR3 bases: TGCGCCAGCAGCCGCCAGACAGGGCGTGAAGCTTTCTTT.

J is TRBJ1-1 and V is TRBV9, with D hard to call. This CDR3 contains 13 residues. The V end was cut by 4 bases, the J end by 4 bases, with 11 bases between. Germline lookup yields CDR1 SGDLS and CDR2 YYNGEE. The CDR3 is CASSPRAVTEAFF. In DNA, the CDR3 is TGTGCCAGCAGCCCAAGGGCAGTCACTGAAGCTTTCTTT. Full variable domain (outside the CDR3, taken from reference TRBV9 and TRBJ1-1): DSGVTQTPKHLITATGQRVTLRCSPRSGDLSVYWYQQSLDQGLQFLIQYYNGEERAKGNILERFSAQQFPDLHSELNLSSLELGDSALYFCASSPRAVTEAFFGQGTRLTVV.

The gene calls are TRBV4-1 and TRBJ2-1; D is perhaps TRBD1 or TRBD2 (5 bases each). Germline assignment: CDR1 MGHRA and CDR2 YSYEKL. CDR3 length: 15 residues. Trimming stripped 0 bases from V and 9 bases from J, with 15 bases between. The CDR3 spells CASSQDLVRGAEQFF. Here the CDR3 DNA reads TGCGCCAGCAGCCAAGATCTGGTACGAGGGGCTGAGCAGTTCTTC.

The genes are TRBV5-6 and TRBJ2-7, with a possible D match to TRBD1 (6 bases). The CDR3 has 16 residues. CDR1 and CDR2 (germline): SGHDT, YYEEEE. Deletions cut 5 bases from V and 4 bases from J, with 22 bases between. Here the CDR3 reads CASRQLVGVGQYEQYF. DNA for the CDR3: TGTGCCAGCAGGCAATTGGTGGGGGTCGGACAGTACGAGCAGTACTTC.

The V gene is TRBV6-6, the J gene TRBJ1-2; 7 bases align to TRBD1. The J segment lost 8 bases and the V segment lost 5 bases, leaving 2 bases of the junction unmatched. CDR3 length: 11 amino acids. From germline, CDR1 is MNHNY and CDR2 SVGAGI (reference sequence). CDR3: CASSQGDGYTF. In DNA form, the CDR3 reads TGTGCCAGCAGTCAGGGGGACGGCTACACCTTC.

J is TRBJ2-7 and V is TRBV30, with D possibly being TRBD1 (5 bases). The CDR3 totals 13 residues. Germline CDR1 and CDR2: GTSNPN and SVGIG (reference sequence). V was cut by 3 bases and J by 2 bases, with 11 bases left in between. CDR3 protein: CAWRRKGTYEQYF. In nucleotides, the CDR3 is TGTGCCTGGAGACGAAAGGGGACCTACGAGCAGTACTTC.

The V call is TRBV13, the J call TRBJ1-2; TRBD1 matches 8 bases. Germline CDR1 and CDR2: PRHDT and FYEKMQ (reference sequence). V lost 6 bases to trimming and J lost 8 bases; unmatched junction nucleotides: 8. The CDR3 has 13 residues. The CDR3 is CASSLGRGQGYTF. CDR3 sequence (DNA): TGTGCCAGCAGTCTAGGCAGGGGGCAAGGCTACACCTTC.

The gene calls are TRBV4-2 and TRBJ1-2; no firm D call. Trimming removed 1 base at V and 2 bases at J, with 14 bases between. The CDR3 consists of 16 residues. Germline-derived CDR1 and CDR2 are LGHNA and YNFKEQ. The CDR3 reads CASSQGIFGRNYGYTF. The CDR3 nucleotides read TGTGCCAGCAGCCAAGGAATCTTTGGGAGAAACTATGGCTACACCTTC.

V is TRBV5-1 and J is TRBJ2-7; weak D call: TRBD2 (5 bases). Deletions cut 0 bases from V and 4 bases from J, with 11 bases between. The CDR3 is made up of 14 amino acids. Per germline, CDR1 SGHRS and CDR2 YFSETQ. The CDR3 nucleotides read TGCGCCAGCAGCTTGGGAGGGTTCAGATACGAGCAGTACTTC. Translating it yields CASSLGGFRYEQYF. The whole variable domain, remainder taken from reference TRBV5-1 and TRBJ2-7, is KAGVTQTPRYLIKTRGQQVTLSCSPISGHRSVSWYQQTPGQGLQFLFEYFSETQRNKGNFPGRFSGRQFSNSRSEMNVSTLELGDSALYLCASSLGGFRYEQYFGPGTRLTVT.